This T cell receptor (beta chain) was sequenced in a study of blood T cell repertoires in COVID-19. Study at large: COVID-19 samples from acute and convalescent phases originated in the United States, Italy and Spain. T cells, B-cell-depleted T cells, or PBMCs provided the cDNA or gDNA that served as material.

In the source study's methods: Estimation of nucleated cell counts was performed using reference gene primer amplification. Libraries were prepared by immunoSEQ multiplex PCR; TCRdb keeps only in-frame clonotypes and omits some of them. That table is the source of V, J and clone size, and D and trimming were worked out from the DNA. Here the sample spans 270,000 or so clones, roughly 80% being singletons. The J segment lost 4 bases and the V segment lost 5 bases, leaving 5 bases of the junction unmatched. The CDR3 extends over 15 amino acids. Germline CDR1 is ENHRY and CDR2 is SYGVKD. Input material: peripheral blood. V gene TRBV10-3 combines with J gene TRBJ2-7, with 13 bases that match TRBD2. The clonotype originates from a woman between 45 and 60 years old who had recovered from COVID-19. The CDR3: CAISPGLAGVYEQYF. Written as DNA, the CDR3 is TGTGCCATCAGTCCAGGACTAGCGGGGGTATACGAGCAGTACTTC.